Listed here is a single T cell receptor beta chain. In the same sample, other DNA sequences code for this CDR3. Germline V gene sequence: CDR1 SGHRS, CDR2 YFSETQ. The CDR3 runs to 14 residues. V lost 4 bases and J lost 2; bases outside the gene matches: 5. Original analysis: Quantification of nucleated cells was approximated via reference gene primer amplification. The assay was immunoSEQ multiplex PCR, and TCRdb's table has in-frame clones only and misses some. V, J and clone size reflect that table, while D and trimming were determined from the DNA. The sample records a few hundred thousand clones, roughly nine tenths being singletons. Participants had their cohort set by participant-reported clinical history. Participants classified as exposed had met a COVID-19 case within 2 weeks before study entry. The data were obtained in a study of blood T cell repertoires in COVID-19. For the study at large: The United States, Italy and Spain provided the acute and convalescent COVID-19 samples.

V is TRBV5-1 and J is TRBJ2-7; TRBD1 agrees at 8 bases. The source is a woman aged 50 to 60 who had been exposed to COVID-19. The sample comprised PBMCs or T cells enriched from blood (not recorded which). The CDR3 sequence: CASSQGQGAYEQYF. Here the CDR3 DNA reads TGCGCCAGCAGCCAAGGACAGGGCGCCTACGAGCAGTACTTC. Full variable domain (rest looked up from reference TRBV5-1 and TRBJ2-7): KAGVTQTPRYLIKTRGQQVTLSCSPISGHRSVSWYQQTPGQGLQFLFEYFSETQRNKGNFPGRFSGRQFSNSRSEMNVSTLELGDSALYLCASSQGQGAYEQYFGPGTRLTVT.